This paragraph covers one T cell receptor beta chain sequence. The antigen remains undetermined. The TCR beta CDR3 regions underwent amplification using RNA transcripts as the source. The study used the HTBI primer set for a first-round RT-PCR of the TCR CDR3. MiXCR was run by TCRdb on the multiplex PCR reads, yielding one entry per CDR3 protein. The repertoire holds about 280,000 distinct CDR3 sequences, with 20% to 30% as singletons. These data come from a study of T cells in Graves' hyperthyroidism and ophthalmopathy. Study results and limitations: Expanded thyroid clonotypes (above 0.001) were mostly also found in blood.

CDR3 length: 17 residues. Trimming cost V 7 bases and J 2 bases, with 20 bases left between them. Source material: blood. The chain combines TRBV12-3 or TRBV12-4 with TRBJ2-2, with a weak D call TRBD2 (5 bases). The sequence was collected from a man aged 35 to 55 with Graves' hyperthyroidism that later progressed to Graves' ophthalmopathy. The CDR3 DNA follows: TGTGCCAGCAACCTGGGTGGGCGGGCTTTTAACACCGGGGAGCTGTTTTTT. Protein sequence: CASNLGGRAFNTGELFF.